A single sample gave rise to the 14 T cell receptor beta chains below, sequenced in a study of blood T cell repertoires in COVID-19. Method: immunoSEQ multiplex PCR; TCRdb's copy keeps in-frame clones and lacks some. The sample consists of approximately 120,000 clones, about 94% of them appearing once. The source material was peripheral blood. Source of these receptors: a man between 45 and 60 years old with COVID-19, enrolled during active disease.

The chain employs TRBV6-2 or TRBV6-3 and TRBJ2-1; 7 bases are a match to TRBD2. The CDR3 runs to 14 residues. Losses at the gene ends were 2 bases for V and 8 bases for J; bases not matched to a gene: 6. CDR1 is MNHEY and CDR2 is SVGEGT in the germline V gene. The CDR3 here is CASSYRDYSDEQFF. The DNA of the CDR3 is TGTGCCAGCAGTTACAGGGACTACAGCGATGAGCAGTTCTTC.

This chain links TRBV2 with TRBJ2-2, with 7 positions matching TRBD1. The CDR3 has 14 residues. Germline CDR1 reads SNHLY; CDR2 reads FYNNEI. The junction had 2 bases not matched to a gene; V was cut back by 5 bases and J by 2 bases. The CDR3 loop reads CASSRDSNTGELFF. The DNA for the CDR3 is TGTGCCAGCAGTCGGGACAGTAACACCGGGGAGCTGTTTTTT. Supplemented by reference TRBV2 and TRBJ2-2, the full variable domain reads EPEVTQTPSHQVTQMGQEVILRCVPISNHLYFYWYRQILGQKVEFLVSFYNNEISEKSEIFDDQFSVERPDGSNFTLKIRSTKLEDSAMYFCASSRDSNTGELFFGEGSRLTVL.

The chain has TRBV7-2 and TRBJ2-5; 12 bases agree with TRBD1. Per the germline V gene, CDR1 is SGHTA and CDR2 is FQGNSA. V lost 1 base to trimming and J lost 5 bases; unmatched junction nucleotides: 5. This CDR3 region has 16 residues. The CDR3, as DNA: TGTGCCAGCAGCTTAGGGGGGACAGGGGGCCGCGAGACCCAGTACTTC. Protein: CASSLGGTGGRETQYF.

A single count supports this clone. The V and J genes are TRBV5-1 and TRBJ2-3; perhaps TRBD2 as D (6 bases). Germline lookup yields CDR1 SGHRS and CDR2 YFSETQ. V lost 5 bases, J lost 0 bases, and 13 bases lay in between. This CDR3 is built from 15 residues. Here the CDR3 reads CASSKTAGSTDTQYF. CDR3 sequence (DNA): TGCGCCAGCAGTAAAACAGCGGGCAGCACAGATACGCAGTATTTT.

V usage is TRBV3-1 (or the pseudogene TRBV3-2) and J usage is TRBJ1-2; TRBD1 matches 9 bases. With 3 bases clipped from V and 5 bases from J, the junction kept 13 bases outside the gene matches. The CDR3 covers 17 residues. Germline V CDR1 and CDR2: LGHDT, YNNKEL (reference sequence). The CDR3 here is CASSQNTGGFVGYGYTF. The CDR3 coding sequence is TGTGCCAGCAGCCAGAATACAGGGGGCTTTGTGGGTTATGGCTACACCTTC.

The rearrangement joins TRBV6-6 to TRBJ1-5; 7 bases fit TRBD1. V was pared by 5 bases and J by 4 bases, with 8 bases of the junction left unmatched. Germline-derived CDR1 and CDR2 are MNHNY and SVGAGI (reference sequence). The CDR3 totals 15 residues. The chain's CDR3 is CASSQQGNPNQPQHF. CDR3 DNA: TGTGCCAGCAGTCAACAGGGGAACCCAAATCAGCCCCAGCATTTT.

This clone was counted a few times. This chain links TRBV9 with TRBJ2-5, with 7 bases that match TRBD1. This CDR3 comprises 14 residues. In germline, CDR1 is SGDLS, CDR2 YYNGEE. Trimming took 0 bases from V and 7 from J; bases not matched to a gene: 6. As DNA, the CDR3 is TGTGCCAGCAGCGTAGGGGGACAGTCCGGGACCCAGTACTTC. Amino acids: CASSVGGQSGTQYF.

This chain connects TRBV2 to TRBJ1-1, with 7 bases identical to TRBD1. CDR1 is SNHLY, CDR2 FYNNEI, per germline. CDR3 length: 14 residues. V gave up 6 bases and J gave up 5 bases; unmatched junction bases: 9. The chain's CDR3 is CASRQQGSKTEAFF. CDR3 sequence (DNA): TGTGCCAGCAGACAACAGGGGAGTAAAACTGAAGCTTTCTTT. Full variable domain (missing parts from reference TRBV2 and TRBJ1-1): EPEVTQTPSHQVTQMGQEVILRCVPISNHLYFYWYRQILGQKVEFLVSFYNNEISEKSEIFDDQFSVERPDGSNFTLKIRSTKLEDSAMYFCASRQQGSKTEAFFGQGTRLTVV.

The genes are TRBV12-5 and TRBJ2-2; D might be TRBD1 (5 bases). Trimming stripped 6 bases from V and 2 bases from J, with 10 bases between. Germline V gene sequence: CDR1 LGHNT, CDR2 FRNRAP. The CDR3 runs to 14 residues. CDR3 region: CASGLGLNTGELFF. The CDR3 bases are TGTGCTAGTGGCCTGGGGCTAAACACCGGGGAGCTGTTTTTT. Combining the CDR3 with reference TRBV12-5 and TRBJ2-2 gives the whole variable domain DARVTQTPRHKVTEMGQEVTMRCQPILGHNTVFWYRQTMMQGLELLAYFRNRAPLDDSGMPKDRFSAEMPDATLATLKIQPSEPRDSAVYFCASGLGLNTGELFFGEGSRLTVL.

The chain combines TRBV9 with TRBJ2-1; D possibly corresponds to TRBD2 (6 bases). CDR1 is SGDLS, CDR2 YYNGEE, per germline. V was shortened by 2 bases and J by 0 bases, with 9 bases between the two germline ends. CDR3 length equals 15 residues. The CDR3 DNA follows: TGTGCCAGCAGCGTTAGCGGAGGCTCCTACAATGAGCAGTTCTTC. This encodes CASSVSGGSYNEQFF.

The chain combines TRBV28 with TRBJ2-7, with 9 bases matching TRBD2. V lost 7 bases to trimming and J lost 0 bases; unmatched junction nucleotides: 1. The CDR3 loop spans 13 amino acids. Germline V gene data show CDR1 as MDHEN and CDR2 as SYDVKM. DNA for the CDR3: TGTGCCAGCATTAGCGGGAGCTCCTACGAGCAGTACTTC. Its protein is CASISGSSYEQYF.

The chain links TRBV6-4 to TRBJ2-1, with 8 bases lining up with TRBD2. Germline values: CDR1 MRHNA, CDR2 SNTAGT. Trimming removed 4 bases from V and 6 bases from J; junction bases left unmatched: 5. This CDR3 contains 14 residues. CDR3 sequence reads: CASSASGTSNEQFF. In DNA form, the CDR3 reads TGTGCCAGCAGTGCATCCGGGACTAGCAATGAGCAGTTCTTC.

The chain employs TRBV4-3 and TRBJ2-1; D unresolved. V was shortened by 3 bases and J by 8 bases, with 11 bases between the two germline ends. The CDR3 contains 13 residues. Looked up from germline, CDR1 is LGHNA and CDR2 is YSLEER. The CDR3 DNA sequence: TGCGCCAGCAGCCATCAAATGTGGCATGAGCAGTTCTTC. Protein product: CASSHQMWHEQFF.

The chain combines TRBV6-4 with TRBJ2-6, with D possibly TRBD1 on 6 matching bases. From germline, CDR1 is MRHNA and CDR2 SNTAGT. Trimming removed 4 bases at V and 4 bases at J, with 17 bases between. The CDR3 is 17 amino acids. The CDR3 DNA reads TGTGCCAGCAGTGTCGGAACAGGCGGACAGGGGGCCAACGTCCTGACTTTC. As protein: CASSVGTGGQGANVLTF.